Below, 12 T cell receptor beta chains from the same sample are listed, as sequenced in a study of cytomegalovirus exposure and HLA in healthy donors. Primers included in the PCR were 60 Vbeta and 13 Jbeta primers. The data were produced by immunoSEQ multiplex PCR, yet TCRdb's version contains in-frame clones alone and is incomplete. The table has nearly 110,000 clones, about four fifths seen once. The sequenced sample consisted of PBMCs. Receptors were obtained from a man aged 50 or older in good health and CMV-seronegative.

This clone was observed once. The same CDR3 also results from other DNA sequences found in this sample. The V gene is TRBV5-4, the J gene TRBJ1-2; D is ambiguous. The CDR3 is 13 residues long. Trimming pared 0 bases from V and 1 base from J, leaving 4 bases between. The germline V gene has CDR1 SGHNT and CDR2 YYREEE (reference sequence). This chain's CDR3 is CASSLDSNYGYTF. The CDR3 region has the DNA TGTGCCAGCAGCTTGGACAGTAACTATGGCTACACCTTC.

V gene TRBV9 combines with J gene TRBJ2-2; 8 bases match TRBD2. Trimming took 0 bases from V and 3 from J; bases not matched to a gene: 7. The CDR3 consists of 17 residues. Germline CDR1 is SGDLS and CDR2 is YYNGEE. The CDR3 loop reads CASSVGRGGRYTGELFF. In DNA form, the CDR3 reads TGTGCCAGCAGCGTAGGTCGGGGGGGCCGGTACACCGGGGAGCTGTTTTTT. Together with reference TRBV9 and TRBJ2-2, the CDR3 gives the full variable domain: DSGVTQTPKHLITATGQRVTLRCSPRSGDLSVYWYQQSLDQGLQFLIQYYNGEERAKGNILERFSAQQFPDLHSELNLSSLELGDSALYFCASSVGRGGRYTGELFFGEGSRLTVL.

This rearrangement joins TRBV19 to TRBJ1-2; TRBD1 agrees at 7 bases. The CDR3 runs 14 residues. V lost 4 bases and J lost 4; bases outside the gene matches: 6. Looked up from germline, CDR1 is LNHDA and CDR2 is SQIVND (reference sequence). For the CDR3, the DNA is TGTGCCAGTAGTACCTCAGGGACAGCCTATGGCTACACCTTC. The encoded protein is CASSTSGTAYGYTF.

This chain joins TRBV6-5 and TRBJ1-4; D possibly corresponds to TRBD1 (6 bases). Germline V gene data show CDR1 as MNHEY and CDR2 as SVGAGI. V was pared by 4 bases and J by 4 bases, with 16 bases between. The CDR3 sequence is 16 residues long. For the CDR3, the DNA is TGTGCCAGCAGTTCCACCAAGGGGGGGAGTAATGAAAAACTGTTTTTT. Amino acids: CASSSTKGGSNEKLFF.

The chain combines TRBV27 with TRBJ1-2; D gene uncertain. The germline CDR1 and CDR2 sequences are MNHEY and SMNVEV (reference sequence). Trimming shortened V by 3 bases and J by 7 bases, and 12 bases separated the two germline ends. The CDR3 runs to 13 residues. CDR3 loop: CASSLVPLRGYTF. The CDR3, as DNA: TGTGCCAGCAGTTTGGTCCCTCTACGTGGCTACACCTTC.

This sequence joins TRBV7-3 and TRBJ2-5, with no clear D. Trimming took 5 bases from V and 3 from J, leaving 10 bases between them. Germline CDR1 reads SGHTA; CDR2 reads FQGTGA. The CDR3 is 13 amino acids. CDR3 coding DNA: TGTGCCAGCAGCCAAGGCCTAGAAGAGACCCAGTACTTC. This encodes CASSQGLEETQYF. Full variable domain (rest looked up from reference TRBV7-3 and TRBJ2-5): GAGVSQTPSNKVTEKGKYVELRCDPISGHTALYWYRQSLGQGPEFLIYFQGTGAADDSGLPNDRFFAVRPEGSVSTLKIQRTERGDSAVYLCASSQGLEETQYFGPGTRLLVL.

The rearrangement links TRBV19 to TRBJ2-2, with 10 nucleotides matching TRBD1. In germline, CDR1 is LNHDA, CDR2 SQIVND (reference sequence). V lost 5 bases, J lost 5 bases, and 8 bases stayed unmatched. There are 16 residues in the CDR3. The CDR3, as DNA: TGTGCCAGTAGTTCGCGGTGGACAGGGGGGACCGGGGAGCTGTTTTTT. Its translation is CASSSRWTGGTGELFF.

This clone has only one observation. The rearrangement uses TRBV25-1 and TRBJ2-2; 10 nucleotides match TRBD2. With V trimmed by 8 bases and J by 6 bases, 6 bases remained unmatched. This CDR3 is built from 14 residues. Germline lookup yields CDR1 MGHDK and CDR2 SYGVNS. CDR3 in DNA: TGTGCCAGCCAAAAAGCGGGGGGGCCCGGGGAGCTGTTTTTT. It yields the protein CASQKAGGPGELFF.

This sequence joins TRBV19 and TRBJ2-3; 12 bases line up with TRBD2. The V segment lost 3 bases and the J segment 4 bases; nucleotides outside the gene matches: 5. Per germline, CDR1 LNHDA and CDR2 SQIVND (reference sequence). This CDR3 spans 16 amino acids. In DNA form, the CDR3 reads TGTGCCAGTAGTATCGCTAGCGGGGGGGCAGCAGATACGCAGTATTTT. Its protein product is CASSIASGGAADTQYF.

The chain links TRBV2 to TRBJ1-4; possible D gene TRBD1, 6 bases. V was trimmed by 7 bases and J by 7 bases, leaving 22 bases between them. Germline V gene lookup returns CDR1 SNHLY and CDR2 FYNNEI. The CDR3 extends over 16 amino acids. CDR3 protein: CASIGTLSLSGEKLFF. In DNA, the CDR3 is TGTGCCAGCATAGGGACACTCTCCCTGAGTGGTGAAAAACTGTTTTTT.

This clone was found a few times. This rearrangement joins TRBV2 to TRBJ2-2, with a tentative D call TRBD2 (6 bases). CDR3 length: 15 residues. Between the trimmed V and J ends, which lost 4 bases and 0 bases, there was a span of 9 bases. The germline gives CDR1 SNHLY, CDR2 FYNNEI. CDR3 residues: CASSVSGANTGELFF. The CDR3 DNA sequence: TGTGCCAGCAGTGTTAGCGGCGCGAACACCGGGGAGCTGTTTTTT.

The chain links TRBV6-5 to TRBJ1-2; TRBD1 matches 9 bases. The germline V gene has CDR1 MNHEY and CDR2 SVGAGI. V was pared by 0 bases and J by 8 bases, with 7 bases of the junction left unmatched. The CDR3 length is 15 residues. The CDR3 spells CASSYSIQGAGGYTF. CDR3 nucleotide sequence: TGTGCCAGCAGTTACTCCATACAGGGGGCGGGAGGCTACACCTTC.